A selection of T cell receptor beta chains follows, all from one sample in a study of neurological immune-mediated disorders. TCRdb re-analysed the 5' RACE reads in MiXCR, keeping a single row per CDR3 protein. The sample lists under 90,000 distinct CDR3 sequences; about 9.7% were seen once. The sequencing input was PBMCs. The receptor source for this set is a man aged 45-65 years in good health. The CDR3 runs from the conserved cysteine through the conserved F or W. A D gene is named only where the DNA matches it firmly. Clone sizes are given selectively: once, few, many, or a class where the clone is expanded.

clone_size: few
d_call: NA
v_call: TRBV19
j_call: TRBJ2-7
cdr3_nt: TGTGCCAACACGATCGGAGGGGCCGTACCTTGCGAGCAGTACTTC
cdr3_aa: CANTIGGAVPCEQYF

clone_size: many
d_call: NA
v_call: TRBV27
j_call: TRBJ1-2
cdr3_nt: TGTGCCAGCAGTCCCACGCGGAGGGCCTATGGCTACACCTTC
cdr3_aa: CASSPTRRAYGYTF

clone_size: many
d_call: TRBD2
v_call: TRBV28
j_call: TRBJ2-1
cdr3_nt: TGTGCCAGCAGTCTCGGGACTAGCGGGCAACGATACAATGAGCAGTTCTTC
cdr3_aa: CASSLGTSGQRYNEQFF

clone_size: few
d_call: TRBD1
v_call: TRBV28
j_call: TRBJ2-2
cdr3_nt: TGTGCCAGTAGTCCCGGACAGGCAAACACCGGGGAGCTGTTTTTT
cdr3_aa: CASSPGQANTGELFF

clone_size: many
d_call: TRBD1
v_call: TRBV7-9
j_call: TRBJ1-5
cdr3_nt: TGTGCCAGCAGCTTATCGGCAGGGGGCCCCAATCAGCCCCAGCATTTT
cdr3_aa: CASSLSAGGPNQPQHF

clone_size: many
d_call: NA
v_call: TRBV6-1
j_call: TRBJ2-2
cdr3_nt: TGTGCCAGCATCCAATCTACGGGGATGACCGGGGAGCTGTTTTTT
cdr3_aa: CASIQSTGMTGELFF

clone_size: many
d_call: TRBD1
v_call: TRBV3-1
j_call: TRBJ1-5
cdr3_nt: TGTGCCAGCAGCCAGGGAGAAGGGGGCTTTCAGCCCCAGCATTTT
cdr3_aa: CASSQGEGGFQPQHF

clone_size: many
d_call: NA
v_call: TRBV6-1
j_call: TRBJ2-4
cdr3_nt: TGTGCCAGCAGTGAACCCCAGGGAAGGGAGGATCAGTACTTC
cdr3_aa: CASSEPQGREDQYF

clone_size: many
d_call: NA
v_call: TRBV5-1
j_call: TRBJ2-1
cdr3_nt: TGCGCCAGCAGCTTGGAGGTAGGGCCCTACAATGAGCAGTTCTTC
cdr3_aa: CASSLEVGPYNEQFF

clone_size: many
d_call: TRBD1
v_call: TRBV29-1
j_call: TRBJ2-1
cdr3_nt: TGCAGCGCCGGGACAGCGGCCTACAATGAGCAGTTCTTC
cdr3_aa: CSAGTAAYNEQFF

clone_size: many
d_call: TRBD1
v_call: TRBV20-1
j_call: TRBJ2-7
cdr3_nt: TGCAGTGCTCCTGGGACAGGAGTCTACGAGCAGTACTTC
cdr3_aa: CSAPGTGVYEQYF

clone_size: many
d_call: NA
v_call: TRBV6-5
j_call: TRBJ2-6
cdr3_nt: TGTGCCAGCAGTGTCCGACTTCTGCTCTCTGGGGCCAACGTCCTGACTTTC
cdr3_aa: CASSVRLLLSGANVLTF

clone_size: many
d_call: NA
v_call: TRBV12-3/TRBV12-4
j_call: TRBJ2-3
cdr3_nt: TGTGCCAGCAGCGGGGGCCCGGCCTCCAACACAGATACGCAGTATTTT
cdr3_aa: CASSGGPASNTDTQYF

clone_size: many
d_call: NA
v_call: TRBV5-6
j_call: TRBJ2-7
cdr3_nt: TGTGCCAGCAGCTTGGTGACTAACTCCTACGAGCAGTACTTC
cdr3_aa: CASSLVTNSYEQYF

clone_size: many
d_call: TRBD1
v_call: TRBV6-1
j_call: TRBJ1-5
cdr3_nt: TGTGCCAGCGGGACAGGAGGGATTTGGGGGCCCCAGCATTTT
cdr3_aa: CASGTGGIWGPQHF

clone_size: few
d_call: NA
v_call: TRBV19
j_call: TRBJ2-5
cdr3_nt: TGTGCCAGTAGTATTAGGGAGACCCAGTACTTC
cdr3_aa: CASSIRETQYF

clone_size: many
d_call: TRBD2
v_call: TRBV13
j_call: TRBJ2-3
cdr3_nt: TGTGCCAGCTGCCTGGGGCTAGCGGGAACACCGCAGTATTTT
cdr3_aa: CASCLGLAGTPQYF

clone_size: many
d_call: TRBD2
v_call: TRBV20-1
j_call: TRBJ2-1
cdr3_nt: TGCAGTGCTAGTGACGTAGCGGGGGCTACGAATGAGCAGTTCTTC
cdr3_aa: CSASDVAGATNEQFF

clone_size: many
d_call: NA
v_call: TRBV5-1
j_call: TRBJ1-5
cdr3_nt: TGCGCCAGCAGCCTGGATAACGGGGTAGATCAGCCCCAGCATTTT
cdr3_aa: CASSLDNGVDQPQHF

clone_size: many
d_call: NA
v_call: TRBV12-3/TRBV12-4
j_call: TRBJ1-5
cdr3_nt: TGTGCCAGCAGTTTTATTAGCAATCAGCCCCAGCATTTT
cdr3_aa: CASSFISNQPQHF

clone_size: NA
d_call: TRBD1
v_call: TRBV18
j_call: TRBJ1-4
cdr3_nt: TGTGCCAGCTCACGACAGGGAAATGAAAAACTGTTTTTT
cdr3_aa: CASSRQGNEKLFF

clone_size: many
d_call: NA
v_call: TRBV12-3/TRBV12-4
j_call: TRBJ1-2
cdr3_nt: TGTGCCAGCAGTCTGGGGGCGTATGGCTACACCTTC
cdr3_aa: CASSLGAYGYTF

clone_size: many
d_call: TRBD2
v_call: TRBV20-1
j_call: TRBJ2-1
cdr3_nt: TGCAGTGCTAGACCGAGCGGGAGGGTCTTAAATGAGCAGTTCTTC
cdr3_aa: CSARPSGRVLNEQFF

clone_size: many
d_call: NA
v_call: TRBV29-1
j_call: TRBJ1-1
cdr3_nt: TGCAGCGTCCTGGAGCTTTTTGGACAGAATGAAGCTTTCTTT
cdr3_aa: CSVLELFGQNEAFF

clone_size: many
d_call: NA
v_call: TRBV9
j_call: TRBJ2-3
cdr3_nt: TGTGCCAGCAGCGCACAGGTTACCGGGGATACGCAGTATTTT
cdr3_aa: CASSAQVTGDTQYF

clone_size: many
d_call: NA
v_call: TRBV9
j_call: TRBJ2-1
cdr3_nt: TGTGCCAGCAGCGTAAGCATAAATGAGCAGTTCTTC
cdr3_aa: CASSVSINEQFF